The rows below give T cell receptor beta chains drawn from one sample of a study of blood T cell repertoires in COVID-19. Only in-frame clones appear in the TCRdb table, and some are missing; sequencing was by immunoSEQ multiplex PCR. This table holds under 200,000 clones, less than 90% found once. Sequenced material: peripheral blood. Source of these receptors: a woman aged 65 to 85 with acute or convalescent COVID-19. Each CDR3 is given with its conserved first and last residue. A D gene is named only where the DNA matches it firmly. Not all rows give a size; the values are once, few, many and, for expanded clones, a class.

>TRBV5-6|TRBJ1-5|-|once
CASSLLHQPQHF
TGTGCCAGCAGCTTACTCCATCAGCCCCAGCATTTT
>TRBV9|TRBJ2-5|-|-
CASSVVGTQQETQYF
TGTGCCAGCAGCGTAGTTGGGACTCAACAAGAGACCCAGTACTTC
>TRBV28|TRBJ1-5|-|-
CASSPGRGDQNQPQHF
TGTGCCAGCAGTCCGGGTCGGGGGGACCAAAATCAGCCCCAGCATTTT
>TRBV28|TRBJ2-1|-|once
CASSLAGSGPLNEQFF
TGTGCCAGCAGTTTAGCGGGGTCGGGACCCCTCAATGAGCAGTTCTTC
>TRBV5-1|TRBJ1-1|-|-
CASSARTVSLNTEAFF
TGCGCCAGCAGCGCCCGGACAGTTTCCCTGAACACTGAAGCTTTCTTT
>TRBV19|TRBJ2-1|-|once
CASSLRHTYNEQFF
TGTGCCAGTAGTTTACGACATACCTACAATGAGCAGTTCTTC
>TRBV7-2|TRBJ1-6|-|-
CASSAVPTGSNSPLHF
TGTGCCAGCAGCGCAGTCCCGACGGGGTCCAATTCACCCCTCCACTTT
>TRBV24-1|TRBJ2-1|TRBD2|-
CATSDFQQTSGSYNEQFF
TGTGCCACCAGTGATTTTCAGCAGACTAGCGGATCTTACAATGAGCAGTTCTTC
>TRBV27|TRBJ1-1|TRBD1|-
CASSDRGGNTEAFF
TGTGCCAGCAGTGACAGGGGGGGGAACACTGAAGCTTTCTTT
>TRBV6-5|TRBJ1-5|-|-
CASSEVRLLNQPQHF
TGTGCCAGCAGCGAGGTACGGTTGTTAAATCAGCCCCAGCATTTT
>TRBV7-3|TRBJ2-1|TRBD1|-
CASSASGTGYNEQFF
TGTGCCAGCAGCGCCTCCGGGACAGGGTACAATGAGCAGTTCTTC
>TRBV10-3|TRBJ1-3|-|-
CAIRGQGSGNTIYF
TGTGCCATCAGGGGGCAAGGCTCTGGAAACACCATATATTTT
>TRBV19|TRBJ2-7|TRBD1|-
CASSWDRATYEQYF
TGTGCCAGTAGCTGGGACAGGGCTACCTACGAGCAGTACTTC
>TRBV19|TRBJ1-5|-|-
CASRALHSNQPQHF
TGTGCCAGTAGGGCCCTCCATAGCAATCAGCCCCAGCATTTT
>TRBV4-3|TRBJ1-2|-|-
CASSRFMDSNYGYTF
TGCGCCAGCAGCCGCTTCATGGACAGTAACTATGGCTACACCTTC
>TRBV4-1|TRBJ2-4|TRBD1|-
CASSPEGTGRVGAAKNIQYF
TGCGCCAGTTCTCCCGAGGGGACAGGAAGAGTGGGAGCGGCCAAAAACATTCAGTACTTC
>TRBV13|TRBJ2-1|TRBD2|once
CASSLMTSGGANEQFF
TGTGCCAGCAGCTTGATGACTAGCGGGGGGGCGAATGAGCAGTTCTTC
>TRBV5-1|TRBJ1-4|-|-
CASSLPSTNEKLFF
TGCGCCAGCAGCTTGCCTTCAACTAATGAAAAACTGTTTTTT
>TRBV7-2|TRBJ2-4|-|-
CASSLGTDSAKNIQYF
TGTGCCAGCAGCTTAGGGACAGATTCAGCCAAAAACATTCAGTACTTC
>TRBV6-1|TRBJ1-2|TRBD1|once
CASSDGTEYGYTF
TGTGCCAGCAGTGACGGGACAGAATATGGCTACACCTTC
>TRBV15|TRBJ1-4|-|-
CATSRDPNEKLFF
TGTGCCACCAGCAGAGATCCGAATGAAAAACTGTTTTTT
>TRBV10-3|TRBJ1-1|-|once
CAIGSEGMNTEAFF
TGTGCCATCGGCAGCGAGGGCATGAACACTGAAGCTTTCTTT
>TRBV15|TRBJ1-5|TRBD1|-
CATSRRQGAEVQPQHF
TGTGCCACCAGCAGAAGACAGGGGGCAGAAGTTCAGCCCCAGCATTTT
>TRBV23-1|TRBJ2-7|-|-
CASSQSTDKRGEQYF
TGCGCCAGCAGTCAATCGACGGACAAAAGAGGCGAGCAGTACTTC
>TRBV7-9|TRBJ2-2|TRBD2|-
CASSLDASGRARTGELFF
TGTGCCAGCAGCTTAGACGCTAGCGGGAGGGCCAGGACCGGGGAGCTGTTTTTT
>TRBV5-1|TRBJ1-1|TRBD1|-
CASSLNPGTGLNTEAFF
TGCGCCAGCAGCCTGAATCCCGGGACAGGGCTGAACACTGAAGCTTTCTTT
>TRBV11-2|TRBJ1-6|TRBD1|-
CASGGDRDNSPLHF
TGTGCCAGCGGGGGGGACAGGGATAATTCACCCCTCCACTTT
>TRBV9|TRBJ1-1|TRBD1|-
CASSFGQGRSEAFF
TGTGCCAGCAGCTTCGGACAGGGGAGGTCTGAAGCTTTCTTT
>TRBV6-5|TRBJ1-1|-|-
CASSYSSQGPTEAFF
TGTGCCAGCAGTTACTCCTCCCAGGGTCCCACTGAAGCTTTCTTT
>TRBV19|TRBJ1-2|-|once
CATPGLYGYTF
TGTGCCACACCGGGACTCTACGGCTACACCTTC
>TRBV20-1|TRBJ1-1|-|-
CSASVGRGRYNEAFF
TGCAGTGCTAGTGTGGGCAGGGGCAGGTATAATGAAGCTTTCTTT
>TRBV7-2|TRBJ2-1|TRBD1|-
CASSSMDRGWVEQFF
TGTGCCAGCAGCTCAATGGACAGGGGGTGGGTTGAGCAGTTCTTC
>TRBV18|TRBJ1-6|TRBD1|-
CASSPLSGQGRNNSPLHF
TGTGCCAGCTCACCACTCTCCGGACAGGGGAGGAATAATTCACCCCTCCACTTT
>TRBV2|TRBJ2-1|TRBD1|once
CASSTTQGRGRNEQFF
TGTGCCAGCAGTACTACGCAAGGCAGGGGGCGAAATGAGCAGTTCTTC
>TRBV5-6|TRBJ1-5|TRBD1|-
CASSTGQSNQPQHF
TGTGCCAGCAGCACGGGACAGAGTAATCAGCCCCAGCATTTT
>TRBV6-2/TRBV6-3|TRBJ1-2|-|-
CASSYTAGAGYTF
TGTGCCAGCAGTTACACAGCGGGTGCTGGCTACACCTTC
>TRBV29-1|TRBJ2-3|-|once
CSVELRGDTQYF
TGCAGCGTTGAATTACGGGGAGATACGCAGTATTTT
>TRBV4-1|TRBJ2-1|TRBD2|-
CASSQNSGVYNEQFF
TGCGCCAGCAGCCAAAATAGCGGGGTCTACAATGAGCAGTTCTTC
>TRBV12-5|TRBJ1-5|TRBD1|-
CARTGTGDLYSNQPQHF
TGTGCTCGAACCGGGACAGGGGATCTCTATAGCAATCAGCCCCAGCATTTT
>TRBV18|TRBJ2-1|TRBD2|-
CASSRTSNEQFF
TGTGCCAGCTCAAGGACTAGTAATGAGCAGTTCTTC
>TRBV6-5|TRBJ1-2|-|-
CASSYSGKGGYTF
TGTGCCAGCAGTTACTCCGGGAAGGGAGGCTACACCTTC
>TRBV6-6|TRBJ2-3|TRBD2|-
CASSYSTSSTDTQYF
TGTGCCAGCAGTTACTCGACTAGCAGCACAGATACGCAGTATTTT
>TRBV19|TRBJ2-2|TRBD1|-
CASSIGTVGTGELFF
TGTGCCAGTAGTATCGGGACAGTGGGGACCGGGGAGCTGTTTTTT
>TRBV28|TRBJ2-1|TRBD2|-
CASSSGTSGIYEQFF
TGTGCCAGCAGTTCCGGGACTAGCGGGATCTATGAGCAGTTCTTC
>TRBV19|TRBJ2-5|-|few
CASSMAGVQETQYF
TGTGCCAGTAGTATGGCCGGGGTCCAAGAGACCCAGTACTTC
>TRBV6-1|TRBJ1-1|-|-
CASSEALPGQTEAFF
TGTGCCAGCAGTGAAGCGCTTCCAGGACAAACTGAAGCTTTCTTT
>TRBV7-3|TRBJ2-1|-|-
CASSLGLSSYNEQFF
TGTGCCAGCAGCTTAGGACTCAGCTCCTACAATGAGCAGTTCTTC
>TRBV3-1/TRBV3-2|TRBJ1-4|-|-
CASSQVENEKLFF
TGTGCCAGCAGCCAAGTAGAGAACGAAAAACTGTTTTTT
>TRBV3-1/TRBV3-2|TRBJ2-1|TRBD1|once
CASRRQGSYNEQFF
TGTGCCAGCCGGAGACAGGGATCCTACAATGAGCAGTTCTTC
>TRBV12-3/TRBV12-4|TRBJ2-1|-|-
CASSLTDWNEQFF
TGTGCCAGCAGTTTGACAGACTGGAATGAGCAGTTCTTC
>TRBV5-1|TRBJ2-3|-|-
CASSFKSSTDTQYF
TGCGCCAGCAGCTTTAAGAGTAGCACAGATACGCAGTATTTT
>TRBV6-5|TRBJ1-2|-|-
CASSLGQDYGYTF
TGTGCCAGCAGTTTAGGCCAGGACTATGGCTACACCTTC